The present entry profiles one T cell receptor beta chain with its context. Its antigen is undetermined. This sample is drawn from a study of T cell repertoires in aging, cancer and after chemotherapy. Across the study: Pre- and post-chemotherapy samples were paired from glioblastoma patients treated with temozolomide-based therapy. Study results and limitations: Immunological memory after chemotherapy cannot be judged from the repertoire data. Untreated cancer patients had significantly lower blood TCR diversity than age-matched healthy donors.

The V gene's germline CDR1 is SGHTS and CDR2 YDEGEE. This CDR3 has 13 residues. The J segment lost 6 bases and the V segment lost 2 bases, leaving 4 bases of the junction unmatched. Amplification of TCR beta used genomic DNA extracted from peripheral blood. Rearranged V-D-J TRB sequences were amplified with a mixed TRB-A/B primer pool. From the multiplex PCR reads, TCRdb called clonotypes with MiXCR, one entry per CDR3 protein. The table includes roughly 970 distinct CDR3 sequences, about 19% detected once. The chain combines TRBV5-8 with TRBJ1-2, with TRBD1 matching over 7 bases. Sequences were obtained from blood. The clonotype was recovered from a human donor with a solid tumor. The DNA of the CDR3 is TGTGCCAGCAGCTTCGGACAGGCGGATGGCTACACCTTC. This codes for CASSFGQADGYTF.